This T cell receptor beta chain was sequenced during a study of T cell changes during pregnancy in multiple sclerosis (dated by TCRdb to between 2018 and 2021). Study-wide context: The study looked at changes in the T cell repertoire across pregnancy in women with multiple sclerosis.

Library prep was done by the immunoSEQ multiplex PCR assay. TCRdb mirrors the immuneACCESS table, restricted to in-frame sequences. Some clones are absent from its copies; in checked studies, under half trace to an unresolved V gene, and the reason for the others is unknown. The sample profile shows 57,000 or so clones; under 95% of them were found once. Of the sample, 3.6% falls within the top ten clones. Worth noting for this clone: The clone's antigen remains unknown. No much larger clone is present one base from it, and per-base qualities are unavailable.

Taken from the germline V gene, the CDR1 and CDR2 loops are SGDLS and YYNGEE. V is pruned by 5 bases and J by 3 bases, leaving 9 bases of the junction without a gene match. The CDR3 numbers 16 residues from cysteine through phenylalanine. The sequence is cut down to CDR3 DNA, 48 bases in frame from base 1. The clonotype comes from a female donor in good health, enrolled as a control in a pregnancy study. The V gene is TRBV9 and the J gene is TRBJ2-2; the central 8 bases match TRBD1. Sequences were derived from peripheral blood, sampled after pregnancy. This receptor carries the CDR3 CASRYGQGQYTGELFF. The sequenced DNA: TGTGCCAGCAGGTACGGACAGGGACAATACACCGGGGAGCTGTTTTTT.